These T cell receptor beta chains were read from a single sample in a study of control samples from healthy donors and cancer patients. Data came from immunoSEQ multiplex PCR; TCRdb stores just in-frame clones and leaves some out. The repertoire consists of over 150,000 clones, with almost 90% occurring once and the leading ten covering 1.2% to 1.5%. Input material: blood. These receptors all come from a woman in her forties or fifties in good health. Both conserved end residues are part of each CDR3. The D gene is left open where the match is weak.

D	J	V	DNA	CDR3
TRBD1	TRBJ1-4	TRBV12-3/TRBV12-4	TGTGCCAGCAGTTGGGACAGCCGGGAAAAACTGTTTTTT	CASSWDSREKLFF
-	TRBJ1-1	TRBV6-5	TGTGCCAGCAGTTCTTGGGGGGGCCTGATGAACACTGAAGCTTTCTTT	CASSSWGGLMNTEAFF
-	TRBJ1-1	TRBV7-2	TGTGCCAGCAGCCTCGGGTGGAGCATGAACACTGAAGCTTTCTTT	CASSLGWSMNTEAFF
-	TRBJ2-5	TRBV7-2	TGTGCCAGCAGCCTGACAATGGTTGAGACCCAGTACTTC	CASSLTMVETQYF
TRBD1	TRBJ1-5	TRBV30	TGTGCCTACCAACAGGGGGCTAGCAATCAGCCCCAGCATTTT	CAYQQGASNQPQHF
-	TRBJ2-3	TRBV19	TGTGCCAGTAGTATAGGGGCAGGGGGGCTCTCCACAGATACGCAGTATTTT	CASSIGAGGLSTDTQYF
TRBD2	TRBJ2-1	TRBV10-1	TGCGCCAGCAGTGAGGCTAGCGGGACGTTCGAGCAGTTCTTC	CASSEASGTFEQFF
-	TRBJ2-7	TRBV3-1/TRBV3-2	TGTGCCAGCAGCCAAGGCACAGGGTCCTACGAGCAGTACTTC	CASSQGTGSYEQYF
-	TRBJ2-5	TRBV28	TGTGCCAGCAGGGAGGAAGAGACCCAGTACTTC	CASREEETQYF
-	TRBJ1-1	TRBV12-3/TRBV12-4	TGTGCCAGCAGTTTTAGTGGGGGTACTGAAGCTTTCTTT	CASSFSGGTEAFF
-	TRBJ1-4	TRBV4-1	TGCGCCAGCAGCCATCCCCCGGGGGGGGCTAATGAAAAACTGTTTTTT	CASSHPPGGANEKLFF
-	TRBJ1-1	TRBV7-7	TGTGCCAGCAGCTTAGGGGCGAACACTGAAGCTTTCTTT	CASSLGANTEAFF
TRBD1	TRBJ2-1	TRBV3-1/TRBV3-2	TGTGCCAGCAGCCAAGCCGGGACAGGGAAACGGCAGAATGAGCAGTTCTTC	CASSQAGTGKRQNEQFF
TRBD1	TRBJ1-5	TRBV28	TGTGCCAGCAGACCGGGACAGAGAGGAGTAGGACAGCCCCAGCATTTT	CASRPGQRGVGQPQHF
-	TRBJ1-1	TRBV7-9	TGTGCCAGCAGCTTAGTGGGGGGCGCCTCTCCAGCTTTCTTT	CASSLVGGASPAFF
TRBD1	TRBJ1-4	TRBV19	TGTGCCAGTGGCCGGGACAGGGGGAAGGAAAAACTGTTTTTT	CASGRDRGKEKLFF